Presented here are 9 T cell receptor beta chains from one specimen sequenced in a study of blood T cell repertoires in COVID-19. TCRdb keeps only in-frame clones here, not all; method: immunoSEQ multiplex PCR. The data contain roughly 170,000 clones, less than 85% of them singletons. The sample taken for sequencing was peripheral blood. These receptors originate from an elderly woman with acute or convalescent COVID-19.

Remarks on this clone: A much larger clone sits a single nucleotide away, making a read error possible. CDR3 sequence (DNA): TGCGCCAGCAGCCAAATACAGGGGGCCTACGAGCAGTACTTC. Translated: CASSQIQGAYEQYF. The chain recombines TRBV4-3 with TRBJ2-7, with 8 bases that match TRBD1. The CDR3 runs to 14 residues. Germline assignment: CDR1 LGHNA and CDR2 YSLEER. V trimming: 2 bases; J trimming: 2 bases; junction bases outside the gene matches: 2.

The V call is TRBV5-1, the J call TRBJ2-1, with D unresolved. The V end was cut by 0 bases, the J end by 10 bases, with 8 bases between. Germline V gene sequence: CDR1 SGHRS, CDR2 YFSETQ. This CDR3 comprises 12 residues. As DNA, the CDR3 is TGCGCCAGCAGCTTGGAAGGCAGGGAGCAGTTCTTC. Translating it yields CASSLEGREQFF.

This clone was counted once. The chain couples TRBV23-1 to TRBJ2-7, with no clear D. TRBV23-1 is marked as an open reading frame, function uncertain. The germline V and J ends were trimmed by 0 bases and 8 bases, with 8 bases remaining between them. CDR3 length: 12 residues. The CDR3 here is CASSQSSEKQYF. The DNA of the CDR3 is TGCGCCAGCAGTCAATCAAGTGAGAAGCAGTACTTC.

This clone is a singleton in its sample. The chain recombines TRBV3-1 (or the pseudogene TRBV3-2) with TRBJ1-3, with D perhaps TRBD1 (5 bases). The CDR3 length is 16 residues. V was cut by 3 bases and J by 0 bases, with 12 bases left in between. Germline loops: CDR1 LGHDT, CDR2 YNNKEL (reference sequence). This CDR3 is CASSHSHRSSGNTIYF. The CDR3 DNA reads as TGTGCCAGCAGCCACTCCCACAGGAGCTCTGGAAACACCATATATTTT.

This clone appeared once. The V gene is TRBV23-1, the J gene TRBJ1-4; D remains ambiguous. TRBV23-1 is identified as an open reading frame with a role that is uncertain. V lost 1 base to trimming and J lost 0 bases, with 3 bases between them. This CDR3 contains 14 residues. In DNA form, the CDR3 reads TGCGCCAGCAGTCAATTTACAACTAATGAAAAACTGTTTTTT. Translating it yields CASSQFTTNEKLFF.

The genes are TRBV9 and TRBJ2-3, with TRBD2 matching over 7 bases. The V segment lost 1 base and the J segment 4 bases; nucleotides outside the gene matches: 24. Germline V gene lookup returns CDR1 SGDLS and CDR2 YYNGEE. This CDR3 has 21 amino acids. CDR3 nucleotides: TGTGCCAGCAGCGTACTTGCCGGCCCCGGATGGGCGGGAGTAGTGGCAGATACGCAGTATTTT. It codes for CASSVLAGPGWAGVVADTQYF.

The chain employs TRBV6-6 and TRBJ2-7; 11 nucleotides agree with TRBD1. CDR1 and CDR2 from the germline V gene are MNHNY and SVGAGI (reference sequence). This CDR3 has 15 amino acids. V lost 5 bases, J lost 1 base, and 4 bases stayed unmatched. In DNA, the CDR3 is TGTGCCAGCAGTCCGGGGACAGGGGGGTCCTACGAGCAGTACTTC. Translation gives CASSPGTGGSYEQYF.

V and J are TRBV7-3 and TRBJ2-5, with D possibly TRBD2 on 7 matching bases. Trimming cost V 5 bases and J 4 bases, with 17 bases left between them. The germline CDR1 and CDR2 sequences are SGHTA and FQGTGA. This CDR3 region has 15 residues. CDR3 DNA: TGTGCCAGCAGCCCAAAGGTGGGGGGGCGAGAGACCCAGTACTTC. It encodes CASSPKVGGRETQYF.

As DNA, the CDR3 is TGTGCCAGCACTGGGGTAAGGGGTTTCAATGAGCAGTTCTTC. Protein sequence: CASTGVRGFNEQFF. The chain is built from TRBV6-6 and TRBJ2-1; TRBD1 is a possible D gene (5 bases). V was clipped by 7 bases and J by 6 bases, with 16 bases between them. Germline V lookup: CDR1 MNHNY, CDR2 SVGAGI (reference sequence). The CDR3 loop spans 14 amino acids.